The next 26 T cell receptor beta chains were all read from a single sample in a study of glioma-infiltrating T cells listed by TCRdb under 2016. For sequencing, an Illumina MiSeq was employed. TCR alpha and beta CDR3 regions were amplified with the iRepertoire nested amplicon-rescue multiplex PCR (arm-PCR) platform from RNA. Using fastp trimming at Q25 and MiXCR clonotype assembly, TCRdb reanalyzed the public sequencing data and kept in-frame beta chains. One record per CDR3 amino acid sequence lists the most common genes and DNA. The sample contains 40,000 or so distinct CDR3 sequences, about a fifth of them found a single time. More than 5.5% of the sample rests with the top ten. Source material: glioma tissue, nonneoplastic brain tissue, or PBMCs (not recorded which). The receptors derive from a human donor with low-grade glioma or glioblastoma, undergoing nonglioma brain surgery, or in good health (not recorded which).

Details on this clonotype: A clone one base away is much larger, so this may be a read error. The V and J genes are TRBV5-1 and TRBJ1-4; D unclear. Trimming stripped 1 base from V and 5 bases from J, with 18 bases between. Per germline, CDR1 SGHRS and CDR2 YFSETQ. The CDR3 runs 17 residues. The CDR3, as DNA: TGCGCCAGCAGCTTGTTGCAACCAGAGGCGCGGAATGAAAAACTGTTTTTT. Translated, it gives CASSLLQPEARNEKLFF.

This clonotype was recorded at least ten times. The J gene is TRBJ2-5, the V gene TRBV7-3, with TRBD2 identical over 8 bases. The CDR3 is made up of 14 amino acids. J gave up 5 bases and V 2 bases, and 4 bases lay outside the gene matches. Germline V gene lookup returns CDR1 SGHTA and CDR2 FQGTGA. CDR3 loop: CASSLSGRGETQYF. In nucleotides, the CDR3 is TGTGCCAGCAGCTTATCCGGGAGGGGTGAGACCCAGTACTTC. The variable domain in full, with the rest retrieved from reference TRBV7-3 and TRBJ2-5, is GAGVSQTPSNKVTEKGKYVELRCDPISGHTALYWYRQSLGQGPEFLIYFQGTGAADDSGLPNDRFFAVRPEGSVSTLKIQRTERGDSAVYLCASSLSGRGETQYFGPGTRLLVL.

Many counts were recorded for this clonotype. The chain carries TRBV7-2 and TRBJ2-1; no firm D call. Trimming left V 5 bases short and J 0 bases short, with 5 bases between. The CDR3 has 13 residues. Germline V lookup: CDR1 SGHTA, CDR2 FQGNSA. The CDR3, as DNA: TGTGCCAGCAGCCTCACCTCCTACAATGAGCAGTTCTTC. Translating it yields CASSLTSYNEQFF.

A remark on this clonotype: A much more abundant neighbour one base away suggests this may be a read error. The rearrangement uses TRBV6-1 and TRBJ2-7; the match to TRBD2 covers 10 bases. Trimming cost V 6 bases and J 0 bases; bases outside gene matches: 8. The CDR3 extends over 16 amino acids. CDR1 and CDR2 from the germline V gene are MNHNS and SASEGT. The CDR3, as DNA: TGTGCCAGCAGCGGGACTAGCGTTAAGAGCTCCTACGAGCAGTACTTC. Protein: CASSGTSVKSSYEQYF.

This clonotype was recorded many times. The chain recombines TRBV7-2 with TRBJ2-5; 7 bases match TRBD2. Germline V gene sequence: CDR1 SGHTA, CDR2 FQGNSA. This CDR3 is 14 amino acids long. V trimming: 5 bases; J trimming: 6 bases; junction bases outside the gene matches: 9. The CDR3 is CASSPWTSMKTQYF. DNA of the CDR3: TGTGCCAGCAGCCCCTGGACTAGTATGAAGACCCAGTACTTC.

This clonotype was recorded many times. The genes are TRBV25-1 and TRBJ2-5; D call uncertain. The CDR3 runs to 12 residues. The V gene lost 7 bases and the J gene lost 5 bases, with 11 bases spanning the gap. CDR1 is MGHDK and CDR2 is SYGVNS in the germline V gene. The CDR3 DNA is TGTGCCAGCAATGACCCCGGGGAGACCCAGTACTTC. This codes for CASNDPGETQYF.

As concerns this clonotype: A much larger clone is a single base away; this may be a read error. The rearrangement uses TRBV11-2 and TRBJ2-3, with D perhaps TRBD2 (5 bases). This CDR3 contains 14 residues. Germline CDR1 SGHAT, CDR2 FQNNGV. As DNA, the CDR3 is TGTGTCAGCAGCCCCCGGGGTACCACAGATACGCAGTATTTT. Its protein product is CVSSPRGTTDTQYF.

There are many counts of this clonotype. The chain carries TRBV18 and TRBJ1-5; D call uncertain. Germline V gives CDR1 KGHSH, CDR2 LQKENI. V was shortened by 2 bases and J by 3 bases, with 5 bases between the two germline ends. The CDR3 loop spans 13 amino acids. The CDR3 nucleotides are TGTGCCAGCTCACCAGCCAACAATCAGCCCCAGCATTTT. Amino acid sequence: CASSPANNQPQHF.

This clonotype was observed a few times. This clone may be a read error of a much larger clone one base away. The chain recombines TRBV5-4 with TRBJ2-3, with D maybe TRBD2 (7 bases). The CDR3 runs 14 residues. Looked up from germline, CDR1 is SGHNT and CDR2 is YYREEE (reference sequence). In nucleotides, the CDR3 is TGTGCCAGCAGCCGAGGGGGGGCTGAAGATGCGCAGTATTTT. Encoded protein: CASSRGGAEDAQYF. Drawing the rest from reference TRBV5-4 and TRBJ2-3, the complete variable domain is ETGVTQSPTHLIKTRGQQVTLRCSSQSGHNTVSWYQQALGQGPQFIFQYYREEENGRGNFPPRFSGLQFPNYSSELNVNALELDDSALYLCASSRGGAEDAQYFGPGTRLTVL.

The CDR3: CASTLWAPDSPLHF. CDR3 nucleotide sequence: TGTGCCAGTACCCTCTGGGCACCAGATTCACCCCTCCACTTT. J is TRBJ1-6 and V is TRBV19; D unresolved. The CDR3 length is 14 residues. The germline gives CDR1 LNHDA, CDR2 SQIVND (reference sequence). Trimming cost V 7 bases and J 8 bases, with 15 bases left between them.

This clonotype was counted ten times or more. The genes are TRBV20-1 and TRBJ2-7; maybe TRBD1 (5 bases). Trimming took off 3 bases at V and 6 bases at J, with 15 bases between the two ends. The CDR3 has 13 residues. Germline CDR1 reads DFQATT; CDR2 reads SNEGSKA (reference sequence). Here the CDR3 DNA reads TGCAGTGCTAGGACCCAGGGCGATACCGAGCAGTACTTC. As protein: CSARTQGDTEQYF.

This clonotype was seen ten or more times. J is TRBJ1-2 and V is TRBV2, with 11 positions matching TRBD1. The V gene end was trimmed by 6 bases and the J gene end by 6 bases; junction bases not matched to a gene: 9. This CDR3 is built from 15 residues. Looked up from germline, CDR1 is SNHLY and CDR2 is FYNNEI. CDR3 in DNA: TGTGCCAGCAGATCCGGGACAGGGGGTTTGGATGGCTACACCTTC. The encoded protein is CASRSGTGGLDGYTF.

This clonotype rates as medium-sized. The CDR3 DNA reads as TGTGCCAGCAGTTACAAGGAGAACACTGAAGCTTTCTTT. As protein: CASSYKENTEAFF. The chain employs TRBV6-2 or TRBV6-3 and TRBJ1-1; D remains unclear. The V gene lost 2 bases and the J gene lost 1 base, with 5 bases spanning the gap. This CDR3 has 13 amino acids. Germline loops: CDR1 MNHEY, CDR2 SVGEGT.

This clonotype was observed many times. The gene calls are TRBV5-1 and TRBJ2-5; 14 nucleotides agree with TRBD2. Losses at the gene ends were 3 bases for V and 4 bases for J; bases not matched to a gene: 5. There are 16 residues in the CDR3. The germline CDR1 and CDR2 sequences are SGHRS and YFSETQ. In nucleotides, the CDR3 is TGCGCCAGCAGCTCGAGGGGGACTAGCGGGAGAGAGACCCAGTACTTC. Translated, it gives CASSSRGTSGRETQYF.

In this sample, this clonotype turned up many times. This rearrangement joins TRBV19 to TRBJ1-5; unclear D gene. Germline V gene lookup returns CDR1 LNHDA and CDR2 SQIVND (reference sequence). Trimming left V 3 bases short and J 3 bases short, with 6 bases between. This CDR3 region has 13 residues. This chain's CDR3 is CASSITYNQPQHF. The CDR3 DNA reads TGTGCCAGTAGTATTACTTACAATCAGCCCCAGCATTTT.

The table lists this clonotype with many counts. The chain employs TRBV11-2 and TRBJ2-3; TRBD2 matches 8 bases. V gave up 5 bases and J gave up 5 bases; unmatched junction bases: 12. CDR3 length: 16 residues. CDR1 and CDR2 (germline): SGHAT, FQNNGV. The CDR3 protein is CASSGPTSGRGDTQYF. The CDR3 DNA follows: TGTGCCAGCAGCGGGCCGACCAGCGGGAGAGGAGATACGCAGTATTTT.

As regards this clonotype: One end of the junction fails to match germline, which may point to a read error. The CDR3 DNA is TGTGCCAGCAGTATCATGAACACTAAAGCTTTCTTT. It codes for CASSIMNTKAFF. This chain uses TRBV12-3 or TRBV12-4 with TRBJ1-1; D unclear. The CDR3 is 12 amino acids.

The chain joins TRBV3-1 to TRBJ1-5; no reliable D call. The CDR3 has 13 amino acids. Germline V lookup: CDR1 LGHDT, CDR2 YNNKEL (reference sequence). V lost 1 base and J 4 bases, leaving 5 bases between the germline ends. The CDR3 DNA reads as TGTGCCAGCAGCCAAGCTACTAATCAGCCCCAGCATTTT. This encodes CASSQATNQPQHF.

The CDR3 sequence is CASSSPGFEDTDTQYF. The CDR3 bases are TGTGCCAGCAGTTCCCCCGGGTTTGAGGACACAGATACGCAGTATTTT. This chain links TRBV12-3 or TRBV12-4 with TRBJ2-3; D not certain. The CDR3 loop spans 16 amino acids. V gave up 4 bases and J gave up 2 bases, with 16 bases separating them.

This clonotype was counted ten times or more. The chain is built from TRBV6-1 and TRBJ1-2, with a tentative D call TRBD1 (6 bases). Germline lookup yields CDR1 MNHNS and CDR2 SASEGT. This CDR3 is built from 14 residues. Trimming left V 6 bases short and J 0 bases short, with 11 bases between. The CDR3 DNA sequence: TGTGCCAGCAGCAAGACAGGACCTAACTATGGCTACACCTTC. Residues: CASSKTGPNYGYTF.

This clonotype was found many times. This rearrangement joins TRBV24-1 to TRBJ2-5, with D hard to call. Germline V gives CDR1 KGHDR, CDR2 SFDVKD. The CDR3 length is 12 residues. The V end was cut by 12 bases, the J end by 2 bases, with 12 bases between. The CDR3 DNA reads TGTGCCCCCTGTGGTAGTCAAGAGACCCAGTACTTC. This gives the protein CAPCGSQETQYF.

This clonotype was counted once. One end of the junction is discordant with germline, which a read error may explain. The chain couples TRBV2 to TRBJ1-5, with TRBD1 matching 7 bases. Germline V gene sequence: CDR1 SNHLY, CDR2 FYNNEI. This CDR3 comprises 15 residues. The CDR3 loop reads CASSGMDRPNQPQRF. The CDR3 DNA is TGTGCCAGCAGTGGGATGGACAGGCCCAATCAGCCTCAGCGTTTT.

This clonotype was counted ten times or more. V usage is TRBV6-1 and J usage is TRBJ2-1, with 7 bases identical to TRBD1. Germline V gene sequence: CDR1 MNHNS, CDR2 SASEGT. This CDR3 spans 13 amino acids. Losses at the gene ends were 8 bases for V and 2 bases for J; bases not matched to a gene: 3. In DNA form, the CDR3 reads TGTGCCAGCGGGCAGGGGGCCTACAATGAGCAGTTCTTC. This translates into CASGQGAYNEQFF.

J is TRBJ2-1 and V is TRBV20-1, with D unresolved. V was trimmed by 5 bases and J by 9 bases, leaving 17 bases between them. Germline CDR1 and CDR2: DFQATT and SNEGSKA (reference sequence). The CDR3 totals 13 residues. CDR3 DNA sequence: TGCAGTGCTTGTTACCTGGGTGAAGGTGAGCAGTTCTTC. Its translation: CSACYLGEGEQFF.

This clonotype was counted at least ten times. In DNA form, the CDR3 reads TGTGCCAGCTCACAACGGACTAGCGGGGAGGGAGAGACCCAGTACTTC. This gives the protein CASSQRTSGEGETQYF. The gene calls are TRBV18 and TRBJ2-5, with 12 positions matching TRBD2. The CDR3 consists of 16 residues. In germline, CDR1 is KGHSH, CDR2 LQKENI. After removal of 4 bases from V and 4 bases from J, the junction contained 7 bases not matched to a gene.

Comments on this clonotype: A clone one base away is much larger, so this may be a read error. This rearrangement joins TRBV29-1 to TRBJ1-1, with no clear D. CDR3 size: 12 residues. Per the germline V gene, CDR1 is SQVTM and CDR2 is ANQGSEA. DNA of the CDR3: TGCAGGGCGGCGGCGGGGAACACTGAAGCTTTCTTT. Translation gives CRAAAGNTEAFF.